This TCR beta chain was obtained from a study of Ad26.COV2.S vaccination and SARS-CoV-2 variants. Libraries were prepared by immunoSEQ multiplex PCR; TCRdb keeps only in-frame clonotypes and omits some of them. Of fewer than 400,000 clones in the sample, 85% to 90% were seen once. Germline loops: CDR1 SGHRS, CDR2 YFSETQ. The CDR3 spans 15 residues. V lost 0 bases, J lost 0 bases, and 7 bases lay in between. Treatment specified: around 19 received Ad26.COV2.S at low or high dose, single or two shots; about 5 received placebo; per-sample allocation not given. Sampling was performed 63 days after the first vaccine or placebo injection.

The chain recombines TRBV5-1 with TRBJ1-3, with a possible D match to TRBD1 (5 bases). The sequence was obtained from a person between 18 and 65 years old who received the Ad26.COV2.S COVID-19 vaccine or a placebo. This specimen was peripheral blood, taken in a trial of Ad26.COV2.S vaccine versus placebo. CDR3 in amino acids: CASSLGQYSGNTIYF. The DNA for the CDR3 is TGCGCCAGCAGCTTGGGACAGTACTCTGGAAACACCATATATTTT.